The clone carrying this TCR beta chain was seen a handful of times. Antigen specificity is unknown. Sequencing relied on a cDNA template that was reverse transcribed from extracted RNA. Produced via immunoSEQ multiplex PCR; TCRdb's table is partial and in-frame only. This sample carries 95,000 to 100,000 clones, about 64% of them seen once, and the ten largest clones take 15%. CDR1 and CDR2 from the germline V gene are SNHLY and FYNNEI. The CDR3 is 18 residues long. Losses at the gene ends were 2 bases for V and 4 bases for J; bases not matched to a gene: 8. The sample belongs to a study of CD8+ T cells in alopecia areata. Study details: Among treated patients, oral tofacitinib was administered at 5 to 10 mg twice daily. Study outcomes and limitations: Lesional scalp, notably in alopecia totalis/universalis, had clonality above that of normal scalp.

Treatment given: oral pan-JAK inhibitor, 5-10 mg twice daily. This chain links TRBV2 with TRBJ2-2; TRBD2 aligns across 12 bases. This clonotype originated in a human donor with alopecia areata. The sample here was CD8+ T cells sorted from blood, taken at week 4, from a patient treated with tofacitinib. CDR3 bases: TGTGCCAGCAGTGAAAGGCTAGCGGGAGGGCCTAGCACCGGGGAGCTGTTTTTT. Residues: CASSERLAGGPSTGELFF. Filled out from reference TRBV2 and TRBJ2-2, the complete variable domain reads EPEVTQTPSHQVTQMGQEVILRCVPISNHLYFYWYRQILGQKVEFLVSFYNNEISEKSEIFDDQFSVERPDGSNFTLKIRSTKLEDSAMYFCASSERLAGGPSTGELFFGEGSRLTVL.